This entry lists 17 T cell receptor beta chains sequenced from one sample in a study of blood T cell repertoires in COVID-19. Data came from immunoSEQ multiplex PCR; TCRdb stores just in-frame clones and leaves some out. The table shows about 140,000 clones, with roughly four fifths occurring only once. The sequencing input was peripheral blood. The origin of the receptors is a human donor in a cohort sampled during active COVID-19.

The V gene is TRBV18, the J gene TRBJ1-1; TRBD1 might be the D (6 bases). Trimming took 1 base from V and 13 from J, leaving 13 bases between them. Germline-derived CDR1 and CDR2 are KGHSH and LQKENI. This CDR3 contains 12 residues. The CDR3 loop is CASSPREQGIFF. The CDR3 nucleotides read TGTGCCAGCTCACCACGGGAGCAGGGGATTTTCTTT.

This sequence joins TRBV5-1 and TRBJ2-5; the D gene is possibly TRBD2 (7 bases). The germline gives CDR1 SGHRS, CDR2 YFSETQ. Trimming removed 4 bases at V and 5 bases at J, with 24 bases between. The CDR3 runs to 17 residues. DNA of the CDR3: TGCGCCAGCAGCCCCCCCCTGGGGGGGCCTGGTGGGGAGACCCAGTACTTC. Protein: CASSPPLGGPGGETQYF.

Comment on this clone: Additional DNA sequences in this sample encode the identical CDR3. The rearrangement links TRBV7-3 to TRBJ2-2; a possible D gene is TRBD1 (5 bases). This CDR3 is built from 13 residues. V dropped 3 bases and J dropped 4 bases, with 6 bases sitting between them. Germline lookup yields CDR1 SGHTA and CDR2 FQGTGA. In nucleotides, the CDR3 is TGTGCCAGCAGCTTGCAGGGCACCGGGGAGCTGTTTTTT. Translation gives CASSLQGTGELFF.

In nucleotides, the CDR3 is TGTGCCAGCAGTACGGACAGGGTTGTTGAAGCTTTCTTT. Its translation is CASSTDRVVEAFF. V usage is TRBV2 and J usage is TRBJ1-1, with TRBD1 matching over 8 bases. The V gene's germline CDR1 is SNHLY and CDR2 FYNNEI. The CDR3 has 13 amino acids. Germline trimming cut 5 bases from V and 7 bases from J; bases unmatched to any gene: 6.

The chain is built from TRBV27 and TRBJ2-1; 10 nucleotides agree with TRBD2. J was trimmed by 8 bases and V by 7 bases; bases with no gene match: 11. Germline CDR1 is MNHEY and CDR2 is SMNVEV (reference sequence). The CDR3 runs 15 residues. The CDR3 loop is CASTSMASGRYEQFF. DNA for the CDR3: TGTGCCAGCACATCTATGGCTAGCGGGAGATATGAGCAGTTCTTC.

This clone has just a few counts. CDR3 loop: CASSSWGGGRSPLHF. The CDR3 nucleotides are TGTGCCAGCAGCTCTTGGGGGGGAGGGCGTTCACCCCTCCACTTT. V usage is TRBV7-3 and J usage is TRBJ1-6, with D tentatively TRBD1 (5 bases). CDR3 length: 15 amino acids. Trimming left V 4 bases short and J 9 bases short, with 16 bases between. Germline V gene sequence: CDR1 SGHTA, CDR2 FQGTGA. Full variable domain (missing parts from reference TRBV7-3 and TRBJ1-6): GAGVSQTPSNKVTEKGKYVELRCDPISGHTALYWYRQSLGQGPEFLIYFQGTGAADDSGLPNDRFFAVRPEGSVSTLKIQRTERGDSAVYLCASSSWGGGRSPLHFGNGTRLTVT.

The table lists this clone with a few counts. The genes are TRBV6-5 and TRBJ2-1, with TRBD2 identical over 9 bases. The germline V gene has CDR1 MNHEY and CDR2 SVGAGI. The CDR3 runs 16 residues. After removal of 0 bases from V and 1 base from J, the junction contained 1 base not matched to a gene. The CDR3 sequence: CASSYSAGGSYNEQFF. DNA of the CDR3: TGTGCCAGCAGTTACTCGGCGGGAGGGTCCTACAATGAGCAGTTCTTC.

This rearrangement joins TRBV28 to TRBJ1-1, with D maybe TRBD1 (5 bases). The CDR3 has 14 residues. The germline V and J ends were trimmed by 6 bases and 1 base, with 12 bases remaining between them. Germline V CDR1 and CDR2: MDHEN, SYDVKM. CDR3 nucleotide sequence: TGTGCCAGCAGCATCAAACAGGAGAACACTGAAGCTTTCTTT. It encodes CASSIKQENTEAFF.

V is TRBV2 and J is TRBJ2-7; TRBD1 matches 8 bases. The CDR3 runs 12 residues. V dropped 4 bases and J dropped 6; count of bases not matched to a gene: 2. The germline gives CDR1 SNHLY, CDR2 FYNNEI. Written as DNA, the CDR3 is TGTGCCAGCAGTGTGACAGGGGTCGAGCAGTACTTC. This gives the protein CASSVTGVEQYF.

CDR3 loop: CSVTKTVGVGRGEQFF. In DNA, the CDR3 is TGCAGCGTTACAAAGACCGTTGGAGTGGGGCGCGGTGAGCAGTTCTTC. The gene calls are TRBV29-1 and TRBJ2-1; weak D call: TRBD1 (5 bases). The CDR3 sequence is 16 residues long. CDR1 and CDR2 (germline): SQVTM, ANQGSEA. V was cut by 5 bases and J by 9 bases, with 26 bases left in between.

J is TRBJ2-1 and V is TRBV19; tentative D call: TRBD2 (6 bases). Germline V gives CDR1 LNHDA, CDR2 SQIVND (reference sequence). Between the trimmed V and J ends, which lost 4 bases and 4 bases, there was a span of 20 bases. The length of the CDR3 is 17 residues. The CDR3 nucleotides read TGTGCCAGTAGTAGGGGGAGGAGGGGTTGGACTTACAATGAGCAGTTCTTC. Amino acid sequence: CASSRGRRGWTYNEQFF.

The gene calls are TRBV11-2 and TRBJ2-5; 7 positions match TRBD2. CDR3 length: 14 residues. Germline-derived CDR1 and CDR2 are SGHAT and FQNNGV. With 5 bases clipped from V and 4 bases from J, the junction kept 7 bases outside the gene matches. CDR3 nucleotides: TGTGCCAGCAGCCCAGGACTAGGGCGAGAGACCCAGTACTTC. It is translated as CASSPGLGRETQYF.

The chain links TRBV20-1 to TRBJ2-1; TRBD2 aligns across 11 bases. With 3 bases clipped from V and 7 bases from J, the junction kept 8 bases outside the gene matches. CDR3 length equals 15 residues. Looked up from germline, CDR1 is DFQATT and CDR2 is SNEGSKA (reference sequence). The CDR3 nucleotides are TGCAGTGCTAGTCCAACTAGCGGGAGTTGGAATGAGCAGTTCTTC. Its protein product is CSASPTSGSWNEQFF.

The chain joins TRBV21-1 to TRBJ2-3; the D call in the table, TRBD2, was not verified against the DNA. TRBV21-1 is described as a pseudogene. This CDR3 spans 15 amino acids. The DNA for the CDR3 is TGTGCCAGCAGTAGTAGCGGAAGAGGCTCAGATACGCAGTATTTT. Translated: CASSSSGRGSDTQYF.

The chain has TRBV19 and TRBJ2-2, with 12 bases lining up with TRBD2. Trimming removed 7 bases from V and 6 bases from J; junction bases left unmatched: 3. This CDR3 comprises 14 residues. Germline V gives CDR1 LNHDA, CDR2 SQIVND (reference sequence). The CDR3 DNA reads TGTGCCAGTAAGACTAGCGGGAGTTCCGGGGAGCTGTTTTTT. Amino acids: CASKTSGSSGELFF. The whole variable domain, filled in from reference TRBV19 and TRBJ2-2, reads DGGITQSPKYLFRKEGQNVTLSCEQNLNHDAMYWYRQDPGQGLRLIYYSQIVNDFQKGDIAEGYSVSREKKESFPLTVTSAQKNPTAFYLCASKTSGSSGELFFGEGSRLTVL.

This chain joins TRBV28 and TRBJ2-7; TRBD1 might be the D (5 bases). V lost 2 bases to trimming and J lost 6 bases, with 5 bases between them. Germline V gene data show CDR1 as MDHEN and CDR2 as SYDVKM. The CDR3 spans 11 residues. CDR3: CASSLQGEQYF. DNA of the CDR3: TGTGCCAGCAGTTTACAGGGCGAGCAGTACTTC.

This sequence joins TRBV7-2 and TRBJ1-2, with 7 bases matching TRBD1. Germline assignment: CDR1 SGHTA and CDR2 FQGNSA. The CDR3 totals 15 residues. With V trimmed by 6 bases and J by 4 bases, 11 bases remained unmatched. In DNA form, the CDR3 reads TGTGCCAGCAGTTGGCCTTCGACAGGGCTCTATGGCTACACCTTC. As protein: CASSWPSTGLYGYTF. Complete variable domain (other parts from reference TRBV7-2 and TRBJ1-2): GAGVSQSPSNKVTEKGKDVELRCDPISGHTALYWYRQSLGQGLEFLIYFQGNSAPDKSGLPSDRFSAERTGGSVSTLTIQRTQQEDSAVYLCASSWPSTGLYGYTFGSGTRLTVV.